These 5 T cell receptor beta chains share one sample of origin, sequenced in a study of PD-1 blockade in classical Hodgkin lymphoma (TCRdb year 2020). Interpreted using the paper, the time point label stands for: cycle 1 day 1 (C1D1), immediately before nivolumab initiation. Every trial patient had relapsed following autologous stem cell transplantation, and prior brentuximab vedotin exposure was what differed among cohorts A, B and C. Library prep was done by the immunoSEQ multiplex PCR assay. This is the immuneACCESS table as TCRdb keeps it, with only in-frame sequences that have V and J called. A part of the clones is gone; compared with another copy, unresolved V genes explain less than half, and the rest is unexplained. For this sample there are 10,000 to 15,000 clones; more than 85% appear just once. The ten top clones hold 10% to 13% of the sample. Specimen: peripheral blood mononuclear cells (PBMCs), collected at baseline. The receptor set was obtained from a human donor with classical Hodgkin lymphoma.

CDR3 in amino acids: CSVGHRNEKLFF. The DNA for the CDR3 is TGCAGCGTTGGACACCGTAATGAAAAACTGTTTTTT. This chain connects TRBV29-1 to TRBJ1-4; D gene ambiguous. The germline CDR1 and CDR2 sequences are SQVTM and ANQGSEA. Trimming pared 4 bases from V and 4 bases from J, leaving 7 bases between. The CDR3 is 12 amino acids.

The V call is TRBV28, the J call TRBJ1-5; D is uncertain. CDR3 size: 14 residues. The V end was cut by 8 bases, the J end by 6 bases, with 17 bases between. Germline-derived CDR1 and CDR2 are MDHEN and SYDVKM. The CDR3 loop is CASLIPLDGQPQHF. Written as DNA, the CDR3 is TGTGCCAGCCTGATACCGCTAGATGGTCAGCCCCAGCATTTT.

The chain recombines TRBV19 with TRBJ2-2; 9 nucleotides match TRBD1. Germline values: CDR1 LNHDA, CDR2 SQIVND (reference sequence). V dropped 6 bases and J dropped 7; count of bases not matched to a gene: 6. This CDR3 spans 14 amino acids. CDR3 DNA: TGTGCCAGTAGGATAACAGGGGGCCACGGGGAGCTGTTTTTT. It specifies CASRITGGHGELFF.

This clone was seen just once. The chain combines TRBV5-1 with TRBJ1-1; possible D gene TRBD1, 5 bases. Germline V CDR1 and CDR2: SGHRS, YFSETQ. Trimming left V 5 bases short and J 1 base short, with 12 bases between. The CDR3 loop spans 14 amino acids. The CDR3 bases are TGCGCCAGCAGGGCAGGGACTAGGAACACTGAAGCTTTCTTT. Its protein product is CASRAGTRNTEAFF. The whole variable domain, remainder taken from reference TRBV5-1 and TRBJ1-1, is KAGVTQTPRYLIKTRGQQVTLSCSPISGHRSVSWYQQTPGQGLQFLFEYFSETQRNKGNFPGRFSGRQFSNSRSEMNVSTLELGDSALYLCASRAGTRNTEAFFGQGTRLTVV.

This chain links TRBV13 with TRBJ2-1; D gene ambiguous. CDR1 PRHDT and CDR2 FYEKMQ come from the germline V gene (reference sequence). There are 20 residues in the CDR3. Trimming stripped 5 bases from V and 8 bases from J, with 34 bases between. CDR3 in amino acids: CASSPAYPTTDEYNQDEQFF. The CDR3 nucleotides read TGTGCCAGCAGCCCAGCGTATCCCACAACTGACGAGTACAATCAGGATGAGCAGTTCTTC.